A selection of T cell receptor beta chains follows, all from one sample in a study of CD8 T cells in ankylosing spondylitis. From the 5' RACE reads, TCRdb called clonotypes with MiXCR, one entry per CDR3 protein. The table shows about 500,000 distinct CDR3 sequences, with 10% to 15% occurring only once. The sequenced sample consisted of blood, either unsorted or a sorted T cell fraction (not recorded which). The receptors originated from a male donor with ankylosing spondylitis. The CDR3 runs from the conserved cysteine through the conserved F or W. A D gene is named only where the DNA matches it firmly. The size field is filled for only some rows; it gives once, few, many or a size class.

v_gene	d_gene	abundance	j_gene	CDR3aa	CDR3nt
TRBV5-4	TRBD2	many	TRBJ2-5	CASSPARGRGVIETQYF	TGTGCCAGCAGTCCTGCCCGCGGGAGAGGGGTGATAGAGACCCAGTACTTC
TRBV7-9	NA	NA	TRBJ2-6	CASSLWGASSGANVLTF	TGTGCCAGCAGTTTGTGGGGAGCCAGCTCTGGGGCCAACGTCCTGACTTTC
TRBV27	TRBD1	few	TRBJ2-7	CASSLYRGDEQYF	TGTGCCAGCAGTTTGTACAGGGGGGACGAGCAGTACTTC
TRBV18	NA	many	TRBJ1-1	CASSSDGNTEAFF	TGCGCCAGCAGCTCGGACGGAAACACTGAAGCTTTCTTT
TRBV5-1	NA	many	TRBJ2-1	CASSLPGPVNEQFF	TGCGCCAGCAGCTTGCCGGGACCGGTGAATGAGCAGTTCTTC
TRBV11-2	NA	few	TRBJ1-5	CASSFISSDRSNQPQHF	TGTGCCAGCAGCTTTATCTCCTCTGATAGGAGCAATCAGCCCCAGCATTTT
TRBV6-1	NA	many	TRBJ2-7	CASRTLGNEQYF	TGTGCCAGCAGGACACTTGGGAACGAGCAGTACTTC
TRBV7-9	NA	NA	TRBJ1-6	CASSLEVSPLHF	TGTGCCAGCAGCTTAGAGGTGTCACCCCTCCACTTT
TRBV5-1	NA	NA	TRBJ1-4	CASSLRGGRDEKLFF	TGCGCCAGCAGCTTGAGAGGGGGTAGGGATGAAAAACTGTTTTTT
TRBV27	NA	few	TRBJ1-5	CASSSYTTGSQPQHF	TGTGCCAGCAGTTCCTACACTACTGGCAGTCAGCCCCAGCATTTT
TRBV7-2	NA	NA	TRBJ1-1	CASTWGGRYTEAFF	TGTGCCAGCACATGGGGGGGGAGGTACACTGAAGCTTTCTTT
TRBV20-1	NA	few	TRBJ1-1	CSARERVTEAFF	TGCAGTGCTAGAGAAAGGGTGACTGAAGCTTTCTTT
TRBV29-1	NA	NA	TRBJ2-5	CSVAPEETQYF	TGCAGCGTTGCCCCTGAAGAGACCCAGTACTTC
TRBV29-1	NA	many	TRBJ1-1	CSVARMNTEAFF	TGCAGCGTTGCAAGGATGAACACTGAAGCTTTCTTT
TRBV30	TRBD1	NA	TRBJ2-3	CAWSAGGGGTDTQYF	TGTGCCTGGAGTGCAGGGGGCGGCGGGACAGATACGCAGTATTTT
TRBV6-1	TRBD2	NA	TRBJ2-3	CASRKREGTQYF	TGTGCCAGCAGGAAGCGGGAGGGTACGCAGTATTTT
TRBV10-3	TRBD1	few	TRBJ1-5	CAISVDRGGGPQHF	TGTGCCATCAGTGTGGACAGGGGGGGAGGGCCCCAGCATTTT
TRBV25-1	NA	NA	TRBJ2-2	CASSEVFSGELFF	TGTGCCAGCAGTGAAGTTTTTTCCGGGGAGCTGTTTTTT
TRBV29-1	NA	NA	TRBJ2-7	CSVTRFLGSDEQYF	TGCAGCGTTACAAGATTCCTAGGTTCGGACGAGCAGTACTTC
TRBV7-2	NA	many	TRBJ2-5	CASSLIRGKQETQYF	TGTGCCAGCAGCTTAATAAGGGGGAAGCAAGAGACCCAGTACTTC
TRBV6-1	NA	NA	TRBJ1-5	CASSDGLHQPQHF	TGTGCCAGCAGTGACGGGTTGCATCAGCCCCAGCATTTT
TRBV11-2	TRBD2	many	TRBJ2-1	CASSFTSGTYNEQFF	TGTGCCAGCAGCTTCACTAGCGGGACTTACAATGAGCAGTTCTTC
TRBV4-1	NA	NA	TRBJ2-1	CASSQEGAPSSYNEQFF	TGCGCCAGCAGCCAAGAGGGAGCACCGAGCTCCTACAATGAGCAGTTCTTC
TRBV20-1	NA	few	TRBJ2-1	CSAHPFGTSYNEQFF	TGCAGTGCTCATCCCTTCGGGACCTCCTACAATGAGCAGTTCTTC
TRBV6-2/TRBV6-3	TRBD2	few	TRBJ2-1	CASSYPGGRDYNEQFF	TGTGCCAGCAGTTACCCGGGCGGGAGGGACTACAATGAGCAGTTCTTC
TRBV6-2/TRBV6-3	TRBD2	few	TRBJ2-1	CASSYSNAGTSPYNEQFF	TGTGCCAGCAGTTACTCGAACGCCGGGACTAGCCCCTACAATGAGCAGTTCTTC
TRBV9	NA	few	TRBJ1-5	CASSVGGGVNQPQHF	TGTGCCAGCAGCGTAGGTGGGGGGGTAAATCAGCCCCAGCATTTT
TRBV20-1	TRBD2	NA	TRBJ2-7	CSARDLGTTSYEQYF	TGCAGTGCTAGAGATTTGGGGACTACCTCCTACGAGCAGTACTTC
TRBV5-4	NA	NA	TRBJ2-3	CASSLAVRPDTQYF	TGTGCCAGCAGCTTGGCAGTCCGCCCCGATACGCAGTATTTT
TRBV20-1	NA	many	TRBJ1-5	CSAGAGNQPQHF	TGCAGTGCTGGAGCGGGCAATCAGCCCCAGCATTTT
TRBV29-1	NA	few	TRBJ2-1	CSARGSIEQFF	TGCAGCGCAAGGGGCAGCATTGAGCAGTTCTTC
TRBV12-3/TRBV12-4	NA	few	TRBJ1-2	CASGATRAPSDGYTF	TGTGCCAGCGGGGCAACACGGGCTCCGTCCGACGGCTACACCTTC